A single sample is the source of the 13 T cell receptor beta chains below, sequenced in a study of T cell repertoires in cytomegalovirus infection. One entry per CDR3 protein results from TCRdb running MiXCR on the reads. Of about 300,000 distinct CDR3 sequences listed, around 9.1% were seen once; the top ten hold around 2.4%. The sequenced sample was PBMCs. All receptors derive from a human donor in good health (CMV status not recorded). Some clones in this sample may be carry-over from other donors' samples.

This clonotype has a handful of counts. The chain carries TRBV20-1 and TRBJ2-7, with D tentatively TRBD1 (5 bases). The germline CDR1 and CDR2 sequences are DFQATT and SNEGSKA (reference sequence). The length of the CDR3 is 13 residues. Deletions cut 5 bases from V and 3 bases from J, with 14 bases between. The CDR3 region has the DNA TGCAGTGCTCCCCTGACAGATTACTACGAGCAGTACTTC. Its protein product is CSAPLTDYYEQYF.

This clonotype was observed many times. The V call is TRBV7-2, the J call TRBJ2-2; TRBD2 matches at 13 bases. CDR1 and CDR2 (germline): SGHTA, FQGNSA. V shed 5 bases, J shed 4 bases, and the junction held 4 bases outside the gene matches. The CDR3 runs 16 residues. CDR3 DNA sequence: TGTGCCAGCAGCCGAACTAGCGGGGGGGCCACCGGGGAGCTGTTTTTT. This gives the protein CASSRTSGGATGELFF.

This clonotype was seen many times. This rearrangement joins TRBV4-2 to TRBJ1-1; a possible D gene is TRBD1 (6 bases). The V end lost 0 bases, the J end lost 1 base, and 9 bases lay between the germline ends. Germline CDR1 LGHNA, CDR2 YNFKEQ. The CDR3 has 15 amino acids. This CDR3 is CASSQESGQNTEAFF. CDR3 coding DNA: TGTGCCAGCAGCCAAGAATCGGGACAGAACACTGAAGCTTTCTTT.

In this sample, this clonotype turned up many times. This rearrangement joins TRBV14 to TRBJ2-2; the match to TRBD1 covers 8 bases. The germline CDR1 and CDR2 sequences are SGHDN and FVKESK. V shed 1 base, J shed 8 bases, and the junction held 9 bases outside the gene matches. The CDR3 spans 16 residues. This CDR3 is CASSQARQGRNGELFF. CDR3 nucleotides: TGTGCCAGCAGCCAAGCGAGACAGGGGAGGAATGGGGAGCTGTTTTTT.

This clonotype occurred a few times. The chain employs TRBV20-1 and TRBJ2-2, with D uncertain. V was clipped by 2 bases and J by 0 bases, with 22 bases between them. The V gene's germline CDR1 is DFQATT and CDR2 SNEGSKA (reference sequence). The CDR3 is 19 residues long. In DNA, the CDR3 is TGCAGTGCTAGATCACCCCTGGGTTACAGAACTTCGAACACCGGGGAGCTGTTTTTT. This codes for CSARSPLGYRTSNTGELFF.

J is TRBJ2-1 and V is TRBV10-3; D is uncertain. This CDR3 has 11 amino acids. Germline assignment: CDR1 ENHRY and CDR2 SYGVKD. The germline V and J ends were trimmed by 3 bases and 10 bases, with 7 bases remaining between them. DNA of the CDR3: TGTGCCATCAGTGATTTTAAGGAGCAGTTCTTC. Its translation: CAISDFKEQFF.

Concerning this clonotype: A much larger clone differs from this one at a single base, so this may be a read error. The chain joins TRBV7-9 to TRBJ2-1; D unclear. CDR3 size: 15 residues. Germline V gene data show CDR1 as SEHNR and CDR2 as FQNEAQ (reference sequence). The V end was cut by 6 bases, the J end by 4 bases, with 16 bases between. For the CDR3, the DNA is TGTGCCAGCAGAGCAAGGCAGGATTTATACAATGAGCAGTTCTTC. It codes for CASRARQDLYNEQFF.

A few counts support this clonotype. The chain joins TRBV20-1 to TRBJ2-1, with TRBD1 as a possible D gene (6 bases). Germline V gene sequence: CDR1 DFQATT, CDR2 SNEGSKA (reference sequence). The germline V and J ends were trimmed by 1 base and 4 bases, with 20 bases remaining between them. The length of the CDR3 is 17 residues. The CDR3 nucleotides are TGCAGTGCTAGAGCGACAGGAGGCTTGTCCCCATACAATGAGCAGTTCTTC. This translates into CSARATGGLSPYNEQFF.

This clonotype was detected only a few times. CDR3 bases: TGTGCCAGCAGCCCCGGTAATGAAAAACTGTTTTTT. The encoded protein is CASSPGNEKLFF. The gene calls are TRBV14 and TRBJ1-4; unclear D gene. Trimming left V 4 bases short and J 4 bases short, with 4 bases between. CDR1 SGHDN and CDR2 FVKESK come from the germline V gene. The CDR3 sequence is 12 residues long.

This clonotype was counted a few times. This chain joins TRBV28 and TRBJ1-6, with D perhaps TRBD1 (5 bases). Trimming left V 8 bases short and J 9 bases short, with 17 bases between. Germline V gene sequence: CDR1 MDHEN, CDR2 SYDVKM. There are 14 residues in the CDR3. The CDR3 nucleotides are TGTGCCAGCTTCAGCGGGGGTGAGGGTTCACCCCTCCACTTT. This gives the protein CASFSGGEGSPLHF.

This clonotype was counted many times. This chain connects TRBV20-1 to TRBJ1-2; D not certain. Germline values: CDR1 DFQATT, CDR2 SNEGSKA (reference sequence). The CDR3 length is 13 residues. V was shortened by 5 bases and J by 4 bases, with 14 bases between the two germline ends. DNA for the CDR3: TGCAGTGCTGACCTCAGTTCAGGCTATGGCTACACCTTC. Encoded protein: CSADLSSGYGYTF.

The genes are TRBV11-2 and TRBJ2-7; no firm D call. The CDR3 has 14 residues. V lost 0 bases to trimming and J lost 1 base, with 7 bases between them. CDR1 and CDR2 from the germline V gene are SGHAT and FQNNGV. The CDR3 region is CASSLELGSYEQYV. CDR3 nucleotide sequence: TGTGCCAGCAGCTTAGAGCTGGGTTCCTACGAGCAGTACGTC.

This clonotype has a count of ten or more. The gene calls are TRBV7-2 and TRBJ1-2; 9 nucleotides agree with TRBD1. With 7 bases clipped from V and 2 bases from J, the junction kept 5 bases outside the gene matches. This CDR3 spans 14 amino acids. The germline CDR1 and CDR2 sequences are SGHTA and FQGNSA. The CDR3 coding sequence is TGTGCCAGCACCCTGGGACAGGGCAACTATGGCTACACCTTC. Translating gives CASTLGQGNYGYTF.